Shown below are 21 T cell receptor beta chains from a single sample sequenced in a study of beta chain features in type 1 diabetes. Reverse transcription of all isolated RNA meant that expressed TCRB transcripts were sequenced. Clones were sequenced by immunoSEQ multiplex PCR, and TCRdb holds only the in-frame ones, with some missing. The top ten clones hold more than 3% of a sample with around 250,000 clones, 25% to 30% of them seen once. Sequencing was carried out using central memory CD4+ T cells from blood. The receptors come from a man aged 25-45 years in good health.

The chain uses TRBV5-6 and TRBJ1-6; 7 nucleotides align to TRBD1. The junction had 8 bases not matched to a gene; V was cut back by 4 bases and J by 1 base. CDR3 size: 17 residues. Germline V gene sequence: CDR1 SGHDT, CDR2 YYEEEE. CDR3 protein: CASSVDRTGSYNSPLHF. In DNA, the CDR3 is TGTGCCAGCAGCGTGGACAGGACCGGGTCCTATAATTCACCCCTCCACTTT. Full variable domain (rest looked up from reference TRBV5-6 and TRBJ1-6): DAGVTQSPTHLIKTRGQQVTLRCSPKSGHDTVSWYQQALGQGPQFIFQYYEEEERQRGNFPDRFSGHQFPNYSSELNVNALLLGDSALYLCASSVDRTGSYNSPLHFGNGTRLTVT.

The rearrangement uses TRBV4-2 and TRBJ2-7; 12 bases are shared with TRBD2. Unmatched junction bases numbered 3, after V lost 0 bases and J lost 0 bases. CDR1 and CDR2 (germline): LGHNA, YNFKEQ. The CDR3 runs to 17 residues. For the CDR3, the DNA is TGTGCCAGCAGCCAAGATACTAGCGGGGGGACCTCCTACGAGCAGTACTTC. It encodes CASSQDTSGGTSYEQYF.

This clone was recorded a few times. This CDR3 is also generated by other DNA sequences in the sample. The chain has TRBV7-2 and TRBJ2-7; 8 positions match TRBD1. Germline V gene sequence: CDR1 SGHTA, CDR2 FQGNSA. This CDR3 is built from 14 residues. V lost 5 bases and J lost 3; bases outside the gene matches: 6. CDR3 DNA sequence: TGTGCCAGCAGCACCGGGACAGGTTACTACGAGCAGTACTTC. Translated, it gives CASSTGTGYYEQYF.

This clone showed up just a few times. V is TRBV5-8 and J is TRBJ1-5; D ambiguous. The length of the CDR3 is 13 residues. V was trimmed by 5 bases and J by 2 bases, leaving 8 bases between them. In germline, CDR1 is SGHTS, CDR2 YDEGEE. CDR3 in amino acids: CASSRRRNQPQHF. The CDR3 DNA reads TGTGCCAGCAGTAGGCGTCGCAATCAGCCCCAGCATTTT.

This clone was counted between two and nine times. This chain links TRBV19 with TRBJ1-4; 10 nucleotides match TRBD1. The J segment lost 6 bases and the V segment lost 7 bases, leaving 8 bases of the junction unmatched. Germline V lookup: CDR1 LNHDA, CDR2 SQIVND (reference sequence). The CDR3 spans 15 residues. The CDR3 loop reads CASTDRGTGDEKLFF. CDR3 coding DNA: TGTGCCAGTACCGACCGAGGGACAGGGGATGAAAAACTGTTTTTT.

The chain carries TRBV15 and TRBJ1-4, with a possible D match to TRBD1 (6 bases). The CDR3 sequence is 16 residues long. Germline assignment: CDR1 LNHNV and CDR2 YYDKDF (reference sequence). V gave up 4 bases and J gave up 4 bases, with 16 bases separating them. CDR3 in DNA: TGTGCCACCAGCAACAGCAGGGGAGGGGTTAATGAAAAACTGTTTTTT. It codes for CATSNSRGGVNEKLFF.

The chain carries TRBV30 and TRBJ2-7, with a weak D call TRBD2 (5 bases). CDR1 and CDR2 from the germline V gene are GTSNPN and SVGIG (reference sequence). This CDR3 contains 14 residues. V dropped 0 bases and J dropped 4 bases, with 13 bases sitting between them. The CDR3, as DNA: TGTGCCTGGAGTGTTAACAGCGGAATTTACGAGCAGTACTTC. It is translated as CAWSVNSGIYEQYF.

The chain recombines TRBV29-1 with TRBJ1-1; TRBD1 aligns across 9 bases. Germline V gene data show CDR1 as SQVTM and CDR2 as ANQGSEA. This CDR3 is 17 amino acids long. V was pared by 5 bases and J by 0 bases, with 13 bases of the junction left unmatched. CDR3 protein: CSVPAGQGRRVNTEAFF. CDR3 nucleotide sequence: TGCAGCGTTCCCGCGGGACAGGGTAGGAGAGTGAACACTGAAGCTTTCTTT.

This clone appeared a few times. The chain couples TRBV30 to TRBJ2-1; 8 bases map to TRBD1. The germline V gene has CDR1 GTSNPN and CDR2 SVGIG (reference sequence). V lost 3 bases, J lost 7 bases, and 11 bases stayed unmatched. CDR3 length: 15 residues. CDR3 sequence: CAWSAGGQWWNEQFF. The DNA of the CDR3 is TGTGCCTGGAGCGCAGGGGGCCAATGGTGGAATGAGCAGTTCTTC.

This clone turned up a few times. The V call is TRBV5-4, the J call TRBJ2-6; D gene unclear. Trimming took off 5 bases at V and 0 bases at J, with 6 bases between the two ends. This CDR3 has 14 residues. Germline V gives CDR1 SGHNT, CDR2 YYREEE (reference sequence). CDR3 region: CASRTYSGANVLTF. The CDR3 nucleotides are TGTGCCAGCAGAACTTACTCTGGGGCCAACGTCCTGACTTTC.

This clone was counted a few times. CDR3: CASSPQGRNTGELFF. The CDR3 DNA reads as TGTGCCAGCAGCCCACAGGGACGGAACACCGGGGAGCTGTTTTTT. J is TRBJ2-2 and V is TRBV5-6; D is possibly TRBD1 (6 bases). With 4 bases removed from V and 1 base from J, the gap between germline ends came to 11 bases. CDR1 SGHDT and CDR2 YYEEEE come from the germline V gene. This CDR3 has 15 amino acids. Variable domain in full (rest from reference TRBV5-6 and TRBJ2-2): DAGVTQSPTHLIKTRGQQVTLRCSPKSGHDTVSWYQQALGQGPQFIFQYYEEEERQRGNFPDRFSGHQFPNYSSELNVNALLLGDSALYLCASSPQGRNTGELFFGEGSRLTVL.

This clone was seen only a few times. This same CDR3 is encoded by further DNA sequences in the sample. The chain recombines TRBV5-4 with TRBJ2-3; D remains ambiguous. This CDR3 is built from 14 residues. Per germline, CDR1 SGHNT and CDR2 YYREEE (reference sequence). V gave up 0 bases and J gave up 2 bases, with 7 bases separating them. In nucleotides, the CDR3 is TGTGCCAGCAGCTTGGTGGGGAACACAGATACGCAGTATTTT. Translating gives CASSLVGNTDTQYF.

The chain recombines TRBV7-7 with TRBJ2-2; D possibly corresponds to TRBD1 (6 bases). The CDR3 loop spans 15 amino acids. Between the trimmed V and J ends, which lost 6 bases and 0 bases, there was a span of 11 bases. CDR1 SSHAT and CDR2 FNYEAQ come from the germline V gene (reference sequence). The CDR3 DNA follows: TGTGCCAGCAGTCTACAGGGATCGAACACCGGGGAGCTGTTTTTT. Translated, it gives CASSLQGSNTGELFF.

V usage is TRBV15 and J usage is TRBJ2-7, with D tentatively TRBD1 (5 bases). Trimming shortened V by 0 bases and J by 2 bases, and 8 bases separated the two germline ends. CDR1 is LNHNV and CDR2 is YYDKDF in the germline V gene (reference sequence). This CDR3 spans 14 amino acids. CDR3: CATSREGAAYEQYF. In DNA form, the CDR3 reads TGTGCCACCAGCAGAGAAGGGGCCGCCTACGAGCAGTACTTC.

This clone was counted once. The chain couples TRBV5-4 to TRBJ2-7, with D perhaps TRBD1 (6 bases). The CDR3 covers 14 residues. V was cut by 5 bases and J by 5 bases, with 17 bases left in between. Germline V gene sequence: CDR1 SGHNT, CDR2 YYREEE (reference sequence). The CDR3 loop is CASSPDRFVNEQYF. The CDR3 nucleotides are TGTGCCAGCAGTCCCGACAGGTTCGTGAACGAGCAGTACTTC.

As concerns this clone: Other DNA sequences of this sample code for an identical CDR3. V gene TRBV29-1 combines with J gene TRBJ2-5; 11 bases are a match to TRBD2. Germline lookup yields CDR1 SQVTM and CDR2 ANQGSEA. This CDR3 region has 14 residues. Losses at the gene ends were 4 bases for V and 6 bases for J; bases not matched to a gene: 7. The CDR3, as DNA: TGCAGCGTTGGGGTAGCGGGAGGGCCGAAGACCCAGTACTTC. This gives the protein CSVGVAGGPKTQYF.

The chain uses TRBV7-2 and TRBJ1-4; D is unresolved. The germline V gene has CDR1 SGHTA and CDR2 FQGNSA. Between the trimmed V and J ends, which lost 3 bases and 3 bases, there was a span of 8 bases. CDR3 length: 14 amino acids. The DNA for the CDR3 is TGTGCCAGCAGCTTGAGCTCGGCTAATGAAAAACTGTTTTTT. It translates to CASSLSSANEKLFF.

This clone was detected only a few times. The rearrangement uses TRBV29-1 and TRBJ2-7, with 8 positions matching TRBD1. The CDR3 runs 12 residues. Looked up from germline, CDR1 is SQVTM and CDR2 is ANQGSEA. V lost 7 bases and J lost 2; bases outside the gene matches: 4. CDR3 amino acids: CSAGQGAYEQYF. The CDR3 region has the DNA TGCAGCGCCGGACAGGGAGCCTACGAGCAGTACTTC.

The chain uses TRBV7-9 and TRBJ2-3, with D hard to call. Trimming cost V 5 bases and J 3 bases, with 6 bases left between them. Germline CDR1 reads SEHNR; CDR2 reads FQNEAQ (reference sequence). This CDR3 has 12 residues. DNA for the CDR3: TGTGCCAGCAGCCCGATGACAGATACGCAGTATTTT. Protein sequence: CASSPMTDTQYF.

Here the CDR3 reads CATSFGGQETQYF. The DNA for the CDR3 is TGTGCCACCTCATTCGGGGGCCAAGAGACCCAGTACTTC. The chain recombines TRBV10-3 with TRBJ2-5, with TRBD2 as a possible D gene (6 bases). From germline, CDR1 is ENHRY and CDR2 SYGVKD. The CDR3 loop spans 13 amino acids. V was shortened by 10 bases and J by 1 base, with 13 bases between the two germline ends.

The chain carries TRBV5-6 and TRBJ2-7, with D unclear. Germline V CDR1 and CDR2: SGHDT, YYEEEE. Trimming took off 0 bases at V and 2 bases at J, with 9 bases between the two ends. The CDR3 is made up of 14 amino acids. CDR3 sequence: CASSLVRHTYEQYF. The CDR3, as DNA: TGTGCCAGCAGCTTGGTTCGACACACCTACGAGCAGTACTTC.